This T cell receptor beta chain comes out of a study of CD8 T cells in ankylosing spondylitis. General observations from the study: A TCR beta motif of eight or nine highly homologous variants seemed to mark ankylosing spondylitis blood.

Quantitative molecular-barcoded 5'-RACE generated the TCR beta libraries. TCRdb called the 5' RACE reads again in MiXCR, with one record for every CDR3 protein. The sample shows hundreds of thousands of distinct CDR3 sequences, approximately 20% of them seen only once. This clonotype has just a few counts. Antigen specificity is unknown. CDR3 length equals 15 residues. Trimming took 0 bases from V and 0 from J, leaving 8 bases between them. Germline CDR1 is SGHVS and CDR2 is FNYEAQ. Sequencing was carried out using blood, either unsorted or a sorted T cell fraction (not recorded which). This rearrangement joins TRBV7-6 to TRBJ2-5, with D possibly being TRBD2 (6 bases). The clonotype comes from a male donor with ankylosing spondylitis. Here the CDR3 reads CASSLAEGYQETQYF. The DNA for the CDR3 is TGTGCCAGCAGCTTAGCGGAGGGCTACCAAGAGACCCAGTACTTC. Full variable domain (missing parts from reference TRBV7-6 and TRBJ2-5): GAGVSQSPRYKVTKRGQDVALRCDPISGHVSLYWYRQALGQGPEFLTYFNYEAQQDKSGLPNDRFSAERPEGSISTLTIQRTEQRDSAMYRCASSLAEGYQETQYFGPGTRLLVL.